The entry below gives a single TCR beta chain sequence along with its context. Antigen specificity is unknown. Germline is not matched at one junction end, which may reflect a read error. Germline CDR1 and CDR2: DFQATT and SNEGSKA (reference sequence). CDR3 size: 11 residues. The sample comes from a study of T-cell memory formation after mild COVID-19. MiXCR, run by TCRdb on the 5' RACE reads, gives a single entry per CDR3 protein. The data show hundreds of thousands of distinct CDR3 sequences, over 25% seen once. General observations from the study: Several responding clones turned up in pre-infection memory, indicating that cross-reactive memory may have taken part. SARS-CoV-2 specificity of second-wave clones peaking day 37 was unconfirmed. For contracting clones, CD4+ ones sat mainly in CM and EM, CD8+ in EMRA. From day 15 to 85, contracting clones were balanced between CD4 and CD8, whereas later expanders leaned toward CD4+.

Sequenced material: PBMCs or a T cell subset sorted from them (not recorded which). The rearrangement uses TRBV20-1 and TRBJ1-5; TRBD1 agrees at 8 bases. This clonotype was obtained from an adult woman who had mild COVID-19 (a few samples of this study predate the infection). Cell type and time point are not known. CDR3 in amino acids: CSARDGRTGYF. Here the CDR3 DNA reads TGCAGTGCTAGAGATGGGCGGACAGGGTACTTT.